This entry features one TCR beta chain sequence. Antigen unknown. Cells sorted as Tregs were CD4+, CD25+ and CD127-/low. Germline lookup yields CDR1 PRHDT and CDR2 FYEKMQ (reference sequence). Trimming pared 4 bases from V and 0 bases from J, leaving 9 bases between. The CDR3 is 14 residues long. Constant-region reverse primers amplified full-length variable regions, followed by semi-nested Nested Universal Primer A PCR. TCRdb re-analysed the 5' RACE reads in MiXCR, keeping a single row per CDR3 protein. The table shows tens of thousands of distinct CDR3 sequences, with roughly a fifth occurring only once. The study's findings and limits: The TCR gene usage of tumor memory CD4+ T cells clustered together with blood and lymph node memory CD4+ cells and with lymph node naive CD4+ cells.

The TCR was taken from a female donor with breast cancer. The V call is TRBV13, the J call TRBJ1-1; D call uncertain. The sequencing input was Tregs sorted from a lymph node. CDR3 protein: CASSYSGMNTEAFF. The CDR3 DNA reads TGTGCCAGCAGCTACAGCGGAATGAACACTGAAGCTTTCTTT. Full variable domain (missing parts from reference TRBV13 and TRBJ1-1): AAGVIQSPRHLIKEKRETATLKCYPIPRHDTVYWYQQGPGQDPQFLISFYEKMQSDKGSIPDRFSAQQFSDYHSELNMSSLELGDSALYFCASSYSGMNTEAFFGQGTRLTVV.